This passage covers 21 T cell receptor beta chains from one sample sequenced in a study of Ad26.COV2.S vaccination and SARS-CoV-2 variants. TCRdb's table, derived via immunoSEQ multiplex PCR, lists solely in-frame clones and lacks some. The profile shows around 270,000 clones, about 83% of them singletons. As to treatment: 19 received Ad26.COV2.S at low or high dose, single or two shots; several received placebo; per-sample allocation not given. On day 63 after the first injection, vaccine and placebo recipients gave samples. Sequenced here: peripheral blood, sampled in a trial of Ad26.COV2.S vaccine versus placebo. These receptors originate from a person aged 18 to 65 who received the Ad26.COV2.S COVID-19 vaccine or a placebo.

The chain couples TRBV7-3 to TRBJ2-3; TRBD2 matches 9 bases. The CDR3 consists of 15 residues. The V gene's germline CDR1 is SGHTA and CDR2 FQGTGA. The V and J ends lost 5 bases and 1 base, in that order; junction bases with no gene match: 4. CDR3 nucleotide sequence: TGTGCCAGCAGCACCTTAGCGGGGGGCACAGATACGCAGTATTTT. This translates into CASSTLAGGTDTQYF.

This chain joins TRBV12-3 or TRBV12-4 and TRBJ1-1; TRBD1 is a possible D gene (5 bases). V was trimmed by 1 base and J by 6 bases, leaving 9 bases between them. The CDR3 loop spans 13 amino acids. The CDR3 loop is CASSLVQVAEAFF. The CDR3 nucleotides read TGTGCCAGCAGTTTAGTACAGGTTGCTGAAGCTTTCTTT.

The rearrangement uses TRBV19 and TRBJ2-1, with D hard to call. This CDR3 is built from 12 residues. In germline, CDR1 is LNHDA, CDR2 SQIVND (reference sequence). V shed 5 bases and J shed 4 bases, with 6 bases lying between them. This CDR3 reads CASSSLYNEQFF. In DNA form, the CDR3 reads TGTGCCAGTAGTTCGCTTTACAATGAGCAGTTCTTC.

The chain uses TRBV7-3 and TRBJ2-2; the D is unclear. Germline V CDR1 and CDR2: SGHTA, FQGTGA. Trimming took off 5 bases at V and 1 base at J, with 11 bases between the two ends. The CDR3 length is 15 residues. CDR3 sequence (DNA): TGTGCCAGCAGCCCCCGACGCGAGAACACCGGGGAGCTGTTTTTT. The encoded protein is CASSPRRENTGELFF.

CDR3 loop: CASSPTLTNTEAFF. The CDR3 nucleotides are TGTGCCAGCTCACCAACTCTTACGAACACTGAAGCTTTCTTT. This chain links TRBV18 with TRBJ1-1; the D is unclear. The CDR3 consists of 14 residues. The germline V and J ends were trimmed by 2 bases and 1 base, with 8 bases remaining between them. CDR1 is KGHSH and CDR2 is LQKENI in the germline V gene.

V is TRBV20-1 and J is TRBJ1-3; no clear D. The germline CDR1 and CDR2 sequences are DFQATT and SNEGSKA (reference sequence). This CDR3 spans 11 amino acids. Trimming pared 2 bases from V and 4 bases from J, leaving 3 bases between. CDR3 DNA sequence: TGCAGTGCTAGAAAAGGAAACACCATATATTTT. It codes for CSARKGNTIYF.

This sequence joins TRBV13 and TRBJ2-2, with TRBD1 matching over 7 bases. Germline lookup yields CDR1 PRHDT and CDR2 FYEKMQ (reference sequence). The junction had 10 bases not matched to a gene; V was cut back by 6 bases and J by 0 bases. The CDR3 extends over 17 amino acids. The CDR3 spells CASRLLHRGPNTGELFF. The CDR3 DNA sequence: TGTGCCAGCAGACTTTTACACAGGGGTCCGAACACCGGGGAGCTGTTTTTT.

This clone appeared once. This sequence joins TRBV7-8 and TRBJ1-4, with D maybe TRBD1 (6 bases). CDR3 length equals 16 residues. Germline loops: CDR1 SGHVS, CDR2 FQNEAQ. V lost 3 bases to trimming and J lost 7 bases, with 18 bases between them. The CDR3 loop is CASSFGGPAGVEKLFF. CDR3 bases: TGTGCCAGCAGCTTTGGGGGGCCCGCCGGGGTTGAAAAACTGTTTTTT.

The chain combines TRBV18 with TRBJ1-2; maybe TRBD1 (6 bases). CDR1 KGHSH and CDR2 LQKENI come from the germline V gene. Trimming pared 3 bases from V and 2 bases from J, leaving 10 bases between. The CDR3 has 14 residues. The CDR3 here is CASSPTTGNYGYTF. In DNA, the CDR3 is TGTGCCAGCTCACCTACAACAGGGAACTATGGCTACACCTTC.

The V call is TRBV7-9, the J call TRBJ2-1; 8 nucleotides line up with TRBD2. Trimming removed 3 bases from V and 9 bases from J; junction bases left unmatched: 4. The CDR3 spans 13 residues. Germline V CDR1 and CDR2: SEHNR, FQNEAQ (reference sequence). This CDR3 reads CASSLTSVGEQFF. In DNA, the CDR3 is TGTGCCAGCAGCTTGACTAGCGTGGGTGAGCAGTTCTTC.

The chain joins TRBV30 to TRBJ1-1, with D possibly matching TRBD1 (5 bases). V was shortened by 0 bases and J by 5 bases, with 16 bases between the two germline ends. Germline CDR1 and CDR2: GTSNPN and SVGIG (reference sequence). The CDR3 has 15 amino acids. In DNA form, the CDR3 reads TGTGCCTGGAGTGTAGGGGTCGGCGGGAGGACTGAAGCTTTCTTT. As protein: CAWSVGVGGRTEAFF.

CDR3 coding DNA: TGTGCCAGCAGCCGGGACTTCTACGAGCAGTACTTC. Protein: CASSRDFYEQYF. V gene TRBV7-8 combines with J gene TRBJ2-7, with a weak D call TRBD2 (6 bases). Trimming removed 5 bases from V and 3 bases from J, with 8 bases in between. The CDR3 runs to 12 residues. The germline V gene encodes CDR1 SGHVS and CDR2 FQNEAQ.

The CDR3 is CASSPLSGNSYTQYF. The CDR3 DNA reads as TGTGCCAGCAGCCCCCTTAGCGGGAACTCATATACGCAGTATTTT. The chain is built from TRBV7-2 and TRBJ2-3; TRBD2 aligns across 8 bases. The trim removed 5 bases at V and 7 bases at J, leaving 11 bases unmatched. Germline values: CDR1 SGHTA, CDR2 FQGNSA. The CDR3 has 15 residues.

This clone was counted once. The chain carries TRBV5-1 and TRBJ2-3; TRBD2 agrees at 9 bases. Germline assignment: CDR1 SGHRS and CDR2 YFSETQ. CDR3 length: 15 amino acids. Unmatched junction bases numbered 5, after V lost 6 bases and J lost 0 bases. Here the CDR3 reads CASKLAGTSTDTQYF. The CDR3 region has the DNA TGCGCCAGCAAACTAGCGGGTACTAGCACAGATACGCAGTATTTT.

The chain combines TRBV5-1 with TRBJ2-3; the match to TRBD2 covers 10 bases. Germline V CDR1 and CDR2: SGHRS, YFSETQ. The CDR3 totals 17 residues. The J segment lost 1 base and the V segment lost 3 bases, leaving 8 bases of the junction unmatched. The CDR3 loop is CASSWTSLAGGTDTQYF. CDR3 nucleotides: TGCGCCAGCAGCTGGACCTCCCTAGCGGGGGGCACAGATACGCAGTATTTT. Complete variable domain (other parts from reference TRBV5-1 and TRBJ2-3): KAGVTQTPRYLIKTRGQQVTLSCSPISGHRSVSWYQQTPGQGLQFLFEYFSETQRNKGNFPGRFSGRQFSNSRSEMNVSTLELGDSALYLCASSWTSLAGGTDTQYFGPGTRLTVL.

The rearrangement joins TRBV2 to TRBJ1-2; D unclear. V gave up 4 bases and J gave up 8 bases, with 17 bases separating them. Germline V CDR1 and CDR2: SNHLY, FYNNEI. This CDR3 region has 14 residues. The CDR3 DNA sequence: TGTGCCAGCAGTGTTTACAAGGAAGGGCAGGGCTACACCTTC. This codes for CASSVYKEGQGYTF.

The J gene is TRBJ2-1, the V gene TRBV27; TRBD2 agrees at 11 bases. CDR3 length: 15 amino acids. Germline V lookup: CDR1 MNHEY, CDR2 SMNVEV (reference sequence). V lost 3 bases, J lost 8 bases, and 6 bases stayed unmatched. CDR3 sequence: CASSFISGRADEQFF. The DNA for the CDR3 is TGTGCCAGCAGTTTCATTAGCGGGAGGGCGGATGAGCAGTTCTTC.

The chain combines TRBV7-9 with TRBJ2-7, with TRBD2 as a possible D gene (5 bases). The germline V gene has CDR1 SEHNR and CDR2 FQNEAQ (reference sequence). This CDR3 region has 13 residues. The V end lost 6 bases, the J end lost 5 bases, and 14 bases lay between the germline ends. CDR3 protein: CASRVMDSNEQYV. DNA for the CDR3: TGTGCCAGCAGGGTAATGGACTCAAACGAGCAGTACGTC.

The rearrangement uses TRBV6-2 or TRBV6-3 and TRBJ2-7; D not certain. In germline, CDR1 is MNHEY, CDR2 SVGEGT. The CDR3 runs to 15 residues. V lost 0 bases, J lost 0 bases, and 9 bases lay in between. CDR3 DNA: TGTGCCAGCAGTTACTCCCCCAAGAGCTCCTACGAGCAGTACTTC. Encoded protein: CASSYSPKSSYEQYF.

The chain uses TRBV30 and TRBJ2-3; 7 bases match TRBD2. V trimming: 5 bases; J trimming: 6 bases; junction bases outside the gene matches: 5. CDR3 size: 12 residues. Germline V gene lookup returns CDR1 GTSNPN and CDR2 SVGIG (reference sequence). The CDR3 DNA reads TGTGCCTGGGGAGGGCGGGGGGATACGCAGTATTTT. This encodes CAWGGRGDTQYF.

This chain connects TRBV11-3 to TRBJ2-3, with D tentatively TRBD1 (7 bases). Trimming pared 3 bases from V and 1 base from J, leaving 14 bases between. CDR3 length equals 16 residues. Germline CDR1 and CDR2: SGHNT and YENEEA. The CDR3 sequence is CASSFVGGGGTDTQYF. The CDR3 coding sequence is TGTGCCAGCAGCTTCGTAGGGGGCGGGGGCACAGATACGCAGTATTTT.